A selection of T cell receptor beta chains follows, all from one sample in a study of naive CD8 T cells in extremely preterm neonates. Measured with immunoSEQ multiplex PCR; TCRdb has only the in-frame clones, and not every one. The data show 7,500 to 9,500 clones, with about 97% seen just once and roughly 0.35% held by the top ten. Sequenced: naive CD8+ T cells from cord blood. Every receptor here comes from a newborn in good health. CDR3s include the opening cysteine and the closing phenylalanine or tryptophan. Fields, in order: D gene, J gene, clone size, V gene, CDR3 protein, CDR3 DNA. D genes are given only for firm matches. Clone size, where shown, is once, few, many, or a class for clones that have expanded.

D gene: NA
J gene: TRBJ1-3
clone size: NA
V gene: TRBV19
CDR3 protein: CASQLSSGNTIYF
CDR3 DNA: TGTGCCAGCCAGTTGTCCTCTGGAAACACCATATATTTT

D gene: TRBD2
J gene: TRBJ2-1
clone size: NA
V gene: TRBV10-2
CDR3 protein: CASSGAGGSDYNEQFF
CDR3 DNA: TGCGCCAGCAGTGGGGCGGGGGGGTCTGACTACAATGAGCAGTTCTTC

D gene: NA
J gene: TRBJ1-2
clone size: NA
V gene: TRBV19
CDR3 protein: CASSTRDRSNYGYTF
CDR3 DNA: TGTGCCAGTAGTACCCGCGACAGGTCCAACTATGGCTACACCTTC

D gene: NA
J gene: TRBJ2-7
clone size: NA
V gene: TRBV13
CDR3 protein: CASSREGEQYF
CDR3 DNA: TGTGCCAGCAGCCGGGAAGGCGAGCAGTACTTC

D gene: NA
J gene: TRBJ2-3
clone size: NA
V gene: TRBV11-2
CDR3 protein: CASSFGGGDTDTQYF
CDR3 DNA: TGTGCCAGCAGCTTTGGCGGGGGCGACACAGATACGCAGTATTTT

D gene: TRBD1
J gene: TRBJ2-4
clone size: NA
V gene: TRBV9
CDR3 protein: CASSGTGAKNIQYF
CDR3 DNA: TGTGCCAGCAGCGGGACAGGGGCCAAAAACATTCAGTACTTC

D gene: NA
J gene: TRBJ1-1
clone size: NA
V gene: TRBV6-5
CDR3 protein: CASSLSGRGTEAFF
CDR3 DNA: TGTGCCAGCAGTTTATCAGGCCGTGGCACTGAAGCTTTCTTT

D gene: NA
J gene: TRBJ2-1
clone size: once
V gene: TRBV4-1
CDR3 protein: CASSQGSGYYNEQFF
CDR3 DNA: TGCGCCAGCAGCCAAGGGAGCGGCTACTACAATGAGCAGTTCTTC

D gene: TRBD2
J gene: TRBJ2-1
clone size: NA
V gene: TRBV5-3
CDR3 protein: CARTSRSGTFYNEQFF
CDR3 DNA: TGTGCCAGAACCTCGAGGAGCGGGACCTTCTACAATGAGCAGTTCTTC

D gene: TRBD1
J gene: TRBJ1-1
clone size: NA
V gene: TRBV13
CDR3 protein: CASSVTGGAEAFF
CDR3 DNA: TGTGCCAGCAGCGTAACAGGGGGAGCTGAAGCTTTCTTT

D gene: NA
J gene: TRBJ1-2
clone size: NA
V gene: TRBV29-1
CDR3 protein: CSVEEDTAHYGYTF
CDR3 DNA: TGCAGCGTTGAAGAAGACACGGCACACTATGGCTACACCTTC

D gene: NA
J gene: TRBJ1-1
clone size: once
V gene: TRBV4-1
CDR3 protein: CASSQVTGRTEAFF
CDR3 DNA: TGCGCCAGCAGCCAAGTTACAGGGAGAACTGAAGCTTTCTTT

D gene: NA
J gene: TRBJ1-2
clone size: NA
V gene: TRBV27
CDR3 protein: CASSPGGVDYGYTF
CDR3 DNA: TGTGCCAGCAGTCCGGGGGGGGTCGACTATGGCTACACCTTC

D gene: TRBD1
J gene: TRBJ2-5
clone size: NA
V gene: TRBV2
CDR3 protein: CASSGWTGGRETQYF
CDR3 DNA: TGTGCCAGCAGTGGGTGGACAGGGGGCAGAGAGACCCAGTACTTC

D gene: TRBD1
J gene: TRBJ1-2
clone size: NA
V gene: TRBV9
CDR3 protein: CASSLDWTGDNYGYTF
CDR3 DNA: TGTGCCAGCAGCCTTGACTGGACAGGGGATAACTATGGCTACACCTTC

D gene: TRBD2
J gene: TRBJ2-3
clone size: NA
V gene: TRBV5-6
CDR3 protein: CASSLMSGGTTSTDTQYF
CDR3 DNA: TGTGCCAGCAGCTTGATGAGCGGGGGGACTACTAGCACAGATACGCAGTATTTT

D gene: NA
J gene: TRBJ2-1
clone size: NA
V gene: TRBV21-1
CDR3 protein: CASSKAGTSGAYNEQFF
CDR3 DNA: TGTGCCAGCAGCAAAGCTGGGACTAGCGGGGCCTACAATGAGCAGTTCTTC

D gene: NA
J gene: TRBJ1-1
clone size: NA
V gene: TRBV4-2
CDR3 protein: CASSHRVVGAPEDTEAFF
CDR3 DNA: TGTGCCAGCAGCCACAGAGTGGTAGGGGCCCCCGAGGACACTGAAGCTTTCTTT

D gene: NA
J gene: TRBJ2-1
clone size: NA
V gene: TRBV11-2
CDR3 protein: CASSFPNYYNEQFF
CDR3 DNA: TGTGCCAGCAGCTTTCCTAATTACTACAATGAGCAGTTCTTC

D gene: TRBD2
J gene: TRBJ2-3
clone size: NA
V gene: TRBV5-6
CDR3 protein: CASSWSSGADTQYF
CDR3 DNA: TGTGCCAGCAGCTGGTCTAGCGGGGCAGATACGCAGTATTTT

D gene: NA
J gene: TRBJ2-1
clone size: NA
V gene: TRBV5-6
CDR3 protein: CASSLGGRLNEQFF
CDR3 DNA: TGTGCCAGCAGCTTGGGGGGGCGCCTGAATGAGCAGTTCTTC

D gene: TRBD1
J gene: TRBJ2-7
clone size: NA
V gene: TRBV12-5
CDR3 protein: CASGPPGGYEQYF
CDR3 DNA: TGTGCTAGTGGCCCACCAGGGGGCTACGAGCAGTACTTC

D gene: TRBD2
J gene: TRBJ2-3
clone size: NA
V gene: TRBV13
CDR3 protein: CASSPGLAGTDTQYF
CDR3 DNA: TGTGCCAGCAGCCCGGGACTAGCGGGCACAGATACGCAGTATTTT

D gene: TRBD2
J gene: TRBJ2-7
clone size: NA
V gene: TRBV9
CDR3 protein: CASSGGGSSYEQYF
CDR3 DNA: TGTGCCAGCAGCGGGGGCGGGAGCTCCTACGAGCAGTACTTC

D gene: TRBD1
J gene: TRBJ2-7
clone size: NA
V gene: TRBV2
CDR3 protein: CASSEVGQGAYEQYF
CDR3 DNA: TGTGCCAGCAGTGAAGTGGGACAGGGCGCCTACGAGCAGTACTTC

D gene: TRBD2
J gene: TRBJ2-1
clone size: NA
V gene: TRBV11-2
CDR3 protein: CASSRTSGGAWNEQFF
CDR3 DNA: TGTGCCAGCAGCCGGACTAGCGGGGGGGCTTGGAATGAGCAGTTCTTC

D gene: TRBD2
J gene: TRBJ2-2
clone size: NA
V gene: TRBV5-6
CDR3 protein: CASSNLLAGDTGELFF
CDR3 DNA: TGTGCCAGCAGCAATTTACTAGCGGGGGACACCGGGGAGCTGTTTTTT

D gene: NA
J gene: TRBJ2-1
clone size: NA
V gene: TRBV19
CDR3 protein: CATQAGGYYNEQFF
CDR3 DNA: TGTGCCACCCAGGCCGGGGGATATTACAATGAGCAGTTCTTC

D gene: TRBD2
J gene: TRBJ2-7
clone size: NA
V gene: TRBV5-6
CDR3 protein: CASSPVAGGVEQYF
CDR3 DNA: TGTGCCAGCAGCCCAGTAGCGGGGGGGGTCGAGCAGTACTTC

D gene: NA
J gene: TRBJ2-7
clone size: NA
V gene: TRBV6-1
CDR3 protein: CASSEALLGTVYEQYF
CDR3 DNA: TGTGCCAGCAGTGAAGCGCTTTTGGGCACGGTCTACGAGCAGTACTTC

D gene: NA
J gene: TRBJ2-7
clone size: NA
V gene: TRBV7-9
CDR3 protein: CASGSGSSYEQYF
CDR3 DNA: TGTGCCAGTGGTAGTGGGAGCTCCTACGAGCAGTACTTC

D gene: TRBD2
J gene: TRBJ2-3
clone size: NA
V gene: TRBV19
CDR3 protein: CASSIGQRGPRYTQYF
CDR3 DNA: TGTGCCAGTAGTATAGGTCAGCGGGGCCCACGGTATACGCAGTATTTT

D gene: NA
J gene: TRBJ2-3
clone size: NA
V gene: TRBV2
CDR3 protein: CASMGGTQYF
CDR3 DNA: TGTGCCAGCATGGGGGGTACGCAGTATTTT

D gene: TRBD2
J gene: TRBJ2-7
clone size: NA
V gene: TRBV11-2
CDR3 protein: CASSLAAGGSYEQYF
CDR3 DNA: TGTGCCAGCAGCTTAGCAGCGGGGGGTTCCTACGAGCAGTACTTC

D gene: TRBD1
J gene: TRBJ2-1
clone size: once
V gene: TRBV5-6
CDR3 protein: CASSSGTGVNEQFF
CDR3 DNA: TGTGCCAGCAGCTCCGGGACAGGGGTCAATGAGCAGTTCTTC

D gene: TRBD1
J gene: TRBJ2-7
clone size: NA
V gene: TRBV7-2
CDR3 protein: CASSPWGQGAYEQYF
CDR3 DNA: TGTGCCAGCAGCCCATGGGGACAGGGGGCCTACGAGCAGTACTTC

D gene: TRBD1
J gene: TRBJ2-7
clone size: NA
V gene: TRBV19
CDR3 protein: CASSIGTGKPYEQYF
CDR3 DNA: TGTGCCAGTAGTATAGGGACAGGGAAGCCCTACGAGCAGTACTTC

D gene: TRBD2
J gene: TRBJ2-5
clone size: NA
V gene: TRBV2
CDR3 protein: CASSGTSGGARETQYF
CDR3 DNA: TGTGCCAGCAGTGGGACTAGCGGGGGGGCTCGAGAGACCCAGTACTTC

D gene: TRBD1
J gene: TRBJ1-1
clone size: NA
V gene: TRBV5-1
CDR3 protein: CASSSGTGSTEAFF
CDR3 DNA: TGCGCCAGCAGTTCGGGGACAGGGAGCACTGAAGCTTTCTTT

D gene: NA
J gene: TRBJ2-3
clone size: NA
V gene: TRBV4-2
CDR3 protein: CASMVVSGGTDTQYF
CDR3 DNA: TGTGCCAGCATGGTCGTCTCGGGGGGCACAGATACGCAGTATTTT

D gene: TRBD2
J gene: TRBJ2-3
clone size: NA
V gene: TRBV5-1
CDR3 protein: CASSLDSGGPTDTQYF
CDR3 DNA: TGCGCCAGCAGCTTGGACAGCGGGGGACCCACAGATACGCAGTATTTT